This T cell receptor beta chain was recovered during a study of cytomegalovirus exposure and HLA in healthy donors listed by TCRdb under 2017. Describing the broader study: In an earlier analysis of under 750 of the donors, less than 350 Gb of sequence data and 117 million unique TCR beta sequences from 150 million to 200 million T cells were reported. An early release that covered some 630 HLA-typed donors contained about 300 gigabases of sequencing data and 75 million to 100 million unique TCR sequences. Of the 350 to 400 genotyped donors, approximately 82% fell in the genetic ancestry cluster associated with self-reported Caucasian donors. The aim of the study was to test whether cataloging public T cell receptors could identify signatures of past pathogen exposure. The study used immunosequencing to profile the T cell repertoires of approximately 690 subjects and linked those repertoires to cytomegalovirus serostatus. In addition to the first cohort of 666 subjects, a separate validation cohort of 130 or so different subjects was used. High-throughput TCR immunosequencing, statistical association of individual TCRs with disease status, and machine learning were combined to predict cytomegalovirus infection status. In a later analysis, previously published TCR beta repertoires from more than 500 donors were re-analyzed and high-resolution HLA genotyping was added so that TCR occurrence patterns could be studied. Rather than drawing on any new phenotypic data, the later analysis identified candidate immune exposures from TCR beta sequences and the way those sequences occurred across donors. To decide whether each TCR beta V gene segment behaved as functional or pseudogenic, an earlier analysis of several hundred of the donors relied on high-throughput TCR beta sequencing. Donor age, sex, ethnicity and CMV serostatus were compiled alongside the repertoire data. A later genetic analysis used genome-wide SNP genotypes for 398 of the 666 donors, treating that subset as a discovery cohort. All discovery cohort repertoires had been generated using a single sequencing platform. HLA typing covered class I and class II loci at four-digit resolution. Typing coverage differed by locus: A, B, C, DRB1 and DQB1 were typed in roughly 629-630 donors, DQA1 in 500 to 550, DPA1 in approximately 610, and DPB1 in roughly 470. Because of strong linkage in the cohort, roughly five DR-DQ haplotypes were treated as single units for association and clustering. Among a few hundred genotyped donors of the cohort, an average of approximately 240,000 unique TCR beta nucleotide sequences were sequenced per donor, roughly a sixth of them non-productive. Broad study findings and their caveats: A later genetic analysis associated a missense DCLRE1C variant with V-gene and J-gene trimming of TCR beta chains, and an independent cohort replicated the association. In this cohort, only TCR beta chains were sequenced, and detectable features were limited by the absence of alpha or paired-chain data. Correlated functional status among segregating V segments might be attributable to linkage disequilibrium, but an unknown experimental factor could not be ruled out. A further reported finding was that TCR beta sequences accurately predicted the HLA-A and HLA-B alleles for most subjects in the first cohort. Presence/absence analyses assumed roughly uniform sequencing depth across donors, an assumption that may not hold. Some IMGT-functional V segments, including TRBV6-2 and TRBV6-3, could not be distinguished by the 87-base-pair reads and were therefore excluded. A later analysis reported that several top co-occurrence clusters appeared linked to parvovirus B19, influenza, CMV and Epstein-Barr virus. For the cohort, immune exposure information was limited to CMV serostatus. Most CMV-associated TCR beta chains appeared to be HLA-restricted in a later analysis, and the HLA associations seemed to be driven largely by CMV exposure. In a later analysis, TCR association rates were found to vary across HLA loci, with the most associated TCRs seen for DRB1 alleles and the fewest for HLA-C alleles. The classifier was reported to diagnose cytomegalovirus status with high specificity and sensitivity in both the original cohort and the validation cohort. Because some donors lacked HLA typing at each locus, the association tests relied only on the typed subset. A cluster of highly shared sequence variants was judged likely to be a technical artifact of the sequencing pipeline. It was suggested by the authors that the approach could potentially be generalized to other disease states and immunological phenotypes. The earlier analysis of approximately 540 of the donors excluded roughly 17 rarely observed V segments, including chromosome 9 orphons, because counts were too low. In vitro tests confirmed that three of the cytomegalovirus-associated TCR beta chains recognize cytomegalovirus antigens. When HLA alleles, especially DR and DQ, strongly co-occurred, attributing TCR associations to individual alleles was difficult. In a later genetic analysis, fewer N-insertions in productive TCRs were reported among donors in an Asian-associated ancestry cluster than the approximately 710-donor mean. In an earlier analysis of roughly 560 of the donors, most TCR beta V segments were observed in productive rearrangements about 87% or about 30% of the time, broadly matching IMGT annotations. Compared with equally common non-associated chains, HLA-associated TCR beta chains in a later analysis were more clonally expanded and had lower generation probabilities. While some public TCRs were present in many individuals, most TCR sequences turned up only very rarely across donors. The study gave a list of roughly 150 TCR beta chains associated with cytomegalovirus. A later analysis associated about 16,000 TCR beta sequences with specific HLA alleles at a false discovery rate of 0.05.

The germline V gene gives CDR1 as MNHEY and CDR2 as SVGAGI. Taken from cysteine to phenylalanine, the CDR3 has 14 residues. Of the read, only the CDR3 DNA is kept; its 42 bases are in frame from base 1. V sheds 2 bases and J sheds 6 bases, leaving 13 bases between their ends. The cohort comprised 710 or so healthy bone marrow donors. At the time of sampling, every cohort member was nominally healthy, though immune exposures that went unrecorded were likely present. The donor tested CMV seronegative, placing the donor among the roughly 340 seronegative members of the cohort. Every donor gave a peripheral blood sample, and the peripheral blood mononuclear cells from that sample were used for TCR beta sequencing. Genomic DNA extraction from the blood cell samples was performed with the Qiagen DNeasy Blood Extraction Kit. Note on this clone: There is no known antigen for this receptor. Qualities for individual bases were not recorded, and no much larger clone is one base off.

Libraries came from the immunoSEQ multiplex PCR assay. A mixture of 60 forward primers for TCR Vbeta segments and 13 reverse primers for TCR Jbeta segments was used in the multiplex PCR. Amplification of the CDR3 region of rearranged TCR beta genes was performed with a multiplex PCR assay on genomic DNA. The amplified TCR beta libraries were sequenced on the Illumina HiSeq System as 87-base-pair reads. As for the authors' bioinformatics: A later analysis counted about 76 million unique TCR beta chains across the approximately 700 repertoires, and some 11 million of these chains were shared by at least two donors. Raw reads were error-corrected and collapsed into unique sequences with a nearest-neighbor algorithm that merged closely related sequences to remove PCR and sequencing errors. V, D and J gene segments were assigned by aligning CDR3 sequences to IMGT reference sequences. Each retained sequence needed at least a six-nucleotide match to both a V gene segment and a J gene segment. A rearrangement counted as productive if the CDR3 had no stop codons and remained in frame with V and J, and every other rearrangement counted as non-productive. CDR3 was defined according to IMGT convention as the region running from the second conserved V-encoded cysteine to the conserved J-encoded phenylalanine. In an earlier analysis of around 540 of the donors, sequences lacking an unambiguous match to a single V gene segment were excluded. An earlier analysis of approximately 590 of the donors called V segments functional above 56.7% productive rearrangements and segregating when the between-donor standard deviation exceeded 5%. To diagnose cytomegalovirus status from the catalog of TCR beta chain sequences, a statistical classification framework was built. V and J gene assignment, in a later analysis, came from comparing TCR nucleotide sequences with IMGT/GENE-DB human TR gene sequences. The TCRdist pipeline was used in a later analysis to assign CDR3 sequences and most-parsimonious VDJ recombination scenarios. In a later analysis, each TCR beta chain was defined by its CDR3 amino acid sequence together with its V-gene family, and reads lacking a unique V-gene family were excluded. As a way to deal with suspected cross-contamination and a sequencing artifact, a later analysis dropped 450 to 600 nucleotide sequences that were highly shared and had low generation probability. For each public chain, a later analysis derived a clonal expansion index from normalized ranks of inferred template counts within each repertoire. Generation probabilities in a later analysis came from a VDJ recombination model fitted to out-of-frame rearrangements, and those results were checked against IGoR. In a later analysis, TCR-TCR, TCR-HLA and TCR-CMV co-occurrence was scored with hypergeometric tests, and a repertoire-size bias correction was applied to TCR pairs. False discovery rates were estimated in a later analysis by permuting HLA or CMV assignments 20 times. A later analysis grouped co-occurring TCRs with DBSCAN, adding TCRdist sequence similarity when clustering within HLA-allele-positive subsets. For co-occurrence clustering, repertoires with fewer than 30,000 or more than 120,000 public chains were excluded, along with several repertoires with anomalous nucleotide sharing. The clones in this table, taken by TCRdb from immuneACCESS, are in-frame only. Not every clone is retained; where verified, under half of the shortfall comes from an unresolved V gene, and the cause of the rest is unknown. V and J calls and clone size come straight from that table; D and trimming were deduced from the DNA. A total of approximately 170,000 clones appear in this sample, roughly 70% of them only once. The ten top clones hold roughly 1.6% of the sample.

Here the chain combines TRBV6-5 and TRBJ1-2; TRBD1 might be the D gene, on 5 matching bases. Sequenced input: PBMCs. The clonotype was recovered from a girl under 18 in good health and CMV-seronegative. The nucleotide sequence is given as TGTGCCAGCAGTTACACGGGGACTGGGGATGGCTACACCTTC. Its product reads: CASSYTGTGDGYTF.